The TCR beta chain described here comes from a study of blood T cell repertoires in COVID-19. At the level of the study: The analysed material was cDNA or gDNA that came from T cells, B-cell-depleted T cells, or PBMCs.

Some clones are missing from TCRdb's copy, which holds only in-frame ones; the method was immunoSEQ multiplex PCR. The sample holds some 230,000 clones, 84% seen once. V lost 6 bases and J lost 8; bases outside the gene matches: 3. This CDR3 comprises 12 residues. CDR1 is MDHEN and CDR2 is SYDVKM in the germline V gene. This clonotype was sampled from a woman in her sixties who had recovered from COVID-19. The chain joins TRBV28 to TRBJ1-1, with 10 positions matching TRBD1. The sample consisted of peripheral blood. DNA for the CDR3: TGTGCCAGCAGCGACAGGGGGCTGGAAGCTTTCTTT. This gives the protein CASSDRGLEAFF.